Described below is a single TCR beta chain sequence and its context. The antigen remains unidentified. V dropped 2 bases and J dropped 2; count of bases not matched to a gene: 13. Germline lookup yields CDR1 SEHNR and CDR2 FQNEAQ (reference sequence). The length of the CDR3 is 19 residues. These data belong to a study of shared clonotypes between healthy human individuals. Findings and limits, study-wide: Sampling covered nothing but blood. Tissue TCR repertoires likely differ from those found in blood.

Deep-level running was used for the assay. Clones were sequenced by immunoSEQ multiplex PCR, and TCRdb holds only the in-frame ones, with some missing. The data show around 340,000 clones, roughly 70% seen once. The rearrangement links TRBV7-9 to TRBJ2-5, with TRBD2 identical over 11 bases. The clonotype comes from a man aged 30 to 45 in good health. Sequences were obtained from memory CD4+ T cells sorted from blood. Subset in this sample: CD45RA-negative fraction. The DNA of the CDR3 is TGTGCCAGCAGCTTATTAGGACTAGCGGGCGGATCAAGACAAGAGACCCAGTACTTC. As protein: CASSLLGLAGGSRQETQYF.